This T cell receptor (beta chain) was recovered during a study of PD-1 blockade in classical Hodgkin lymphoma. About the research overall: The patients were dosed with nivolumab 3 mg/kg, infused intravenously every 2 weeks.

Findings of the study overall: When set against healthy donors, newly diagnosed patients were reported to show lower baseline TCR diversity. A significant rise in TCR diversity was seen by C4D1 for CD4+ cells but not for CD8+ cells.

Here immunoSEQ multiplex PCR was the method, and the copy in TCRdb shows in-frame clones only, minus some. Here the sample spans around 50,000 clones, about three quarters being singletons. Turning to this clone: Its cognate antigen is unknown.

Time point given: cycle 4 day 1 (C4D1), after five to seven weeks of nivolumab. Brentuximab vedotin exposure varied among the patients, all of whom had relapsed after autologous stem cell transplantation. Complete response, partial response or progressive disease constituted the best response categories observed. Germline lookup yields CDR1 MNHEY and CDR2 SVGAGI. Trimming at V came to 6 bases and at J to 0 bases, leaving 5 bases not matched to a gene. The CDR3 loop spans 15 amino acids. This TCR came from a human donor with classical Hodgkin lymphoma. The chain uses TRBV6-5 and TRBJ2-7; TRBD2 aligns across 10 bases. The source material was peripheral blood mononuclear cells (PBMCs), sampled before the fourth cycle of nivolumab. CDR3 residues: CASSAGLADSYEQYF. CDR3 nucleotides: TGTGCCAGCAGCGCCGGACTAGCGGACTCCTACGAGCAGTACTTC.